Listed below are T cell receptor beta chains from one sample, sequenced in a study of OX40 agonist ivuxolimab in advanced cancers. The data were produced by immunoSEQ multiplex PCR, yet TCRdb's version contains in-frame clones alone and is incomplete. The sample lists about 29,000 clones; 85% to 95% were seen once. The sequenced sample was CD4+ or CD8+ T cells sorted from blood, obtained in a trial of the OX40 agonist ivuxolimab. The receptors shown here come from an adult with an advanced solid tumor such as melanoma, head and neck, liver or kidney cancer. Each CDR3 is given with its conserved first and last residue. D genes are given only for firm matches. Clone size appears in some rows only: once, few, many, or a class for an expanded clone.

V gene,D gene,J gene,clone size,CDR3 protein,CDR3 DNA
TRBV5-1,-,TRBJ2-3,-,CASSLAGSDTQYF,TGCGCCAGCAGCTTGGCAGGATCAGATACGCAGTATTTT
TRBV10-3,TRBD2,TRBJ2-7,-,CASTGASGSKYEQYF,TGTGCCTCGACAGGGGCTAGCGGGAGTAAATACGAGCAGTACTTC
TRBV13,TRBD1,TRBJ2-7,-,CASSLSGQGAYEQYF,TGTGCCAGCAGCTTATCGGGCCAGGGGGCGTACGAGCAGTACTTC
TRBV4-2,-,TRBJ2-7,-,CASSQDRGRPSYEQYF,TGTGCCAGCAGCCAAGATCGGGGGCGGCCATCCTACGAGCAGTACTTC
TRBV6-6,-,TRBJ1-1,few,CASSYSEGTEAFF,TGTGCCAGCAGTTACTCGGAAGGGACTGAAGCTTTCTTT
TRBV4-3,-,TRBJ2-2,-,CASSQETGELFF,TGCGCCAGCAGCCAAGAAACCGGGGAGCTGTTTTTT
TRBV19,TRBD1,TRBJ2-1,-,CATDPRDRAHNEQFF,TGTGCCACCGACCCCCGGGACAGGGCACACAATGAGCAGTTCTTC
TRBV7-9,TRBD1,TRBJ2-7,-,CASSGTESSYEQYF,TGTGCCAGCAGCGGGACAGAGAGCTCCTACGAGCAGTACTTC
TRBV6-1,TRBD1,TRBJ2-7,-,CASSELTGEGYEQYF,TGTGCCAGCAGTGAATTAACAGGGGAAGGCTACGAGCAGTACTTC
TRBV5-8,-,TRBJ2-7,-,CASSPDGGEQYF,TGTGCCAGCAGCCCGGACGGGGGCGAGCAGTACTTC
TRBV19,-,TRBJ1-1,-,CASTPLLGEAFF,TGTGCCAGTACCCCCTTATTGGGTGAAGCTTTCTTT
TRBV5-4,TRBD2,TRBJ2-3,-,CASSLSPAGSDTQYF,TGTGCCAGCAGCTTAAGTCCAGCGGGATCAGATACGCAGTATTTT
TRBV19,-,TRBJ1-1,-,CASSIEGGGYTEAFF,TGTGCCAGTAGTATAGAGGGCGGGGGCTACACTGAAGCTTTCTTT
TRBV5-1,TRBD1,TRBJ2-5,-,CASSTGQGWETQYF,TGCGCCAGCAGCACTGGACAGGGTTGGGAGACCCAGTACTTC
TRBV5-1,TRBD1,TRBJ1-4,-,CASSRTGSAEKLFF,TGCGCCAGCAGCCGGACAGGGAGTGCGGAAAAACTGTTTTTT
TRBV19,TRBD1,TRBJ2-1,-,CASSIAGGDNEQFF,TGTGCCAGTAGTATAGCAGGGGGCGATAATGAGCAGTTCTTC
TRBV4-1,-,TRBJ2-6,-,CASSGRGSPTGANVLTF,TGCGCCAGCAGCGGGCGGGGTTCTCCCACTGGGGCCAACGTCCTGACTTTC
TRBV4-3,TRBD2,TRBJ2-7,-,CASSQGEGPDYEQYF,TGCGCCAGCAGCCAAGGGGAGGGACCGGACTACGAGCAGTACTTC
TRBV7-9,-,TRBJ1-4,-,CASSLYWEINEKLFF,TGTGCCAGCAGCTTATATTGGGAAATAAATGAAAAACTGTTTTTT
TRBV5-6,TRBD1,TRBJ1-5,-,CASSGPGQGGLYSNQPQHF,TGTGCCAGCAGCGGACCGGGACAGGGGGGCCTCTATAGCAATCAGCCCCAGCATTTT
TRBV6-5,-,TRBJ2-7,-,CASSLTDYEYEQYF,TGTGCCAGCAGCCTAACGGACTATGAATACGAGCAGTACTTC
TRBV5-5,-,TRBJ1-2,-,CASSLIQGNYGYTF,TGTGCCAGCAGCTTAATACAGGGTAACTATGGCTACACCTTC
TRBV19,TRBD1,TRBJ1-1,-,CASSIPGQGADTEAFF,TGTGCCAGTAGTATCCCGGGACAGGGTGCGGACACTGAAGCTTTCTTT
TRBV7-9,-,TRBJ2-5,-,CASSPGPGIGETQYF,TGTGCCAGCAGCCCAGGACCAGGGATAGGGGAGACCCAGTACTTC
TRBV27,TRBD2,TRBJ2-7,-,CASSIAGVYEQYF,TGTGCCAGCAGTATTGCGGGGGTCTACGAGCAGTACTTC
TRBV27,TRBD1,TRBJ2-5,-,CASSEATGGAETQYF,TGTGCCAGCAGTGAAGCGACAGGGGGCGCGGAGACCCAGTACTTC
TRBV4-3,TRBD2,TRBJ2-1,-,CASSVTLLWTSGTYSYNEQFF,TGCGCCAGCAGCGTCACTCTCTTATGGACTAGCGGTACCTACTCCTACAATGAGCAGTTCTTC
TRBV19,-,TRBJ1-4,-,CASSIPPMVLSFEKLFF,TGTGCCAGTAGTATCCCTCCTATGGTCCTATCTTTTGAAAAACTGTTTTTT
TRBV29-1,-,TRBJ2-5,large,CSAMLSTGADLGTQYF,TGCAGCGCCATGCTATCAACGGGGGCTGACTTAGGGACCCAGTACTTC
TRBV6-1,TRBD2,TRBJ2-2,-,CASSESRGAYTGELFF,TGTGCCAGCAGTGAATCGCGGGGGGCCTACACCGGGGAGCTGTTTTTT
TRBV4-1,-,TRBJ1-2,-,CASSQDPGVSGYTF,TGCGCCAGCAGCCAAGATCCGGGTGTTAGTGGCTACACCTTC
TRBV5-1,TRBD2,TRBJ2-5,-,CASSRLAGGSQETQYF,TGCGCCAGCAGCCGACTAGCGGGAGGCTCCCAAGAGACCCAGTACTTC
TRBV10-2,-,TRBJ2-7,-,CASGSSYEQYF,TGCGCCAGCGGAAGCTCCTACGAGCAGTACTTC
TRBV4-2,TRBD2,TRBJ2-3,-,CASSQGYEREALTDTQYF,TGTGCCAGCAGCCAAGGTTACGAGCGGGAGGCACTCACAGATACGCAGTATTTT
TRBV2,-,TRBJ1-1,-,CASSVGQGIEAFF,TGTGCCAGCAGTGTTGGCCAGGGAATTGAAGCTTTCTTT
TRBV28,TRBD1,TRBJ2-7,once,CASSLPAGGTYEQYF,TGTGCCAGCAGTTTACCGGCAGGGGGCACCTACGAGCAGTACTTC
TRBV4-1,-,TRBJ2-3,-,CASSFVGLGARDGTDTQYF,TGCGCCAGCAGTTTCGTAGGTTTGGGGGCGCGAGACGGTACAGATACGCAGTATTTT
TRBV7-8,-,TRBJ2-1,-,CASSFPSTGLVSYNEQFF,TGTGCCAGCAGCTTCCCCTCCACAGGGTTGGTATCCTACAATGAGCAGTTCTTC
TRBV19,-,TRBJ1-1,-,CASSITPNTEAFF,TGTGCCAGTAGTATCACCCCGAACACTGAAGCTTTCTTT
TRBV9,-,TRBJ2-7,-,CASSVGGSATYEQYF,TGTGCCAGCAGCGTAGGAGGCAGCGCGACCTACGAGCAGTACTTC
TRBV5-1,TRBD1,TRBJ2-2,-,CASSLEYWTGPNTGELFF,TGCGCCAGCAGCTTGGAATACTGGACAGGGCCGAACACCGGGGAGCTGTTTTTT
TRBV7-8,TRBD2,TRBJ2-5,-,CASSMLAGGPQGTQYF,TGTGCCAGCAGCATGCTAGCGGGAGGGCCTCAGGGGACCCAGTACTTC
TRBV7-9,TRBD2,TRBJ2-7,-,CASSTSSGAYEQYF,TGTGCCAGCAGCACCTCTAGCGGGGCATACGAGCAGTACTTC
TRBV19,TRBD1,TRBJ1-3,-,CASSRDRATGNTIYF,TGTGCCAGTAGTAGGGACAGGGCGACTGGAAACACCATATATTTT
TRBV14,-,TRBJ2-6,-,CASSLTPGANVLTF,TGTGCCAGCAGTCTTACACCCGGGGCCAACGTCCTGACTTTC
TRBV5-1,TRBD1,TRBJ2-7,-,CASSLTGGYEQYF,TGCGCCAGCAGCTTGACAGGGGGCTACGAGCAGTACTTC
TRBV25-1,TRBD2,TRBJ2-7,-,CASSGAGGSYEQYF,TGTGCCAGCAGTGGAGCGGGAGGGAGTTACGAGCAGTACTTC
TRBV7-9,-,TRBJ2-3,-,CASSLVVSGTDTQYF,TGTGCCAGCAGCTTAGTAGTTTCAGGAACAGATACGCAGTATTTT
TRBV5-1,-,TRBJ1-4,-,CASSSGATNEKLFF,TGCGCCAGCAGCTCAGGGGCAACTAATGAAAAACTGTTTTTT
TRBV7-6,TRBD1,TRBJ2-7,-,CASSQGQGTYEQYF,TGTGCCAGCAGCCAGGGACAGGGAACCTACGAGCAGTACTTC
TRBV19,TRBD2,TRBJ2-7,-,CASTGGGYEQYF,TGTGCCAGTACGGGGGGAGGATACGAGCAGTACTTC
TRBV4-3,-,TRBJ2-7,-,CASSQDFSRSGSYEQYF,TGCGCCAGCAGCCAAGATTTTTCTAGATCTGGCTCCTACGAGCAGTACTTC
TRBV2,TRBD2,TRBJ2-7,-,CATATSGDTYEQYF,TGTGCCACAGCTACTAGCGGGGATACCTACGAGCAGTACTTC
TRBV30,-,TRBJ1-2,-,CAWSPSWVDGYTF,TGTGCCTGGAGTCCCTCGTGGGTTGACGGCTACACCTTC
TRBV9,TRBD1,TRBJ1-4,-,CASSTGTVSKLFF,TGTGCCAGCAGCACCGGGACAGTCTCAAAACTGTTTTTT
TRBV4-1,-,TRBJ2-5,-,CASSFPAGTDPGETQYF,TGCGCCAGCAGCTTTCCGGCCGGGACTGACCCCGGAGAGACCCAGTACTTC
TRBV5-1,-,TRBJ1-4,-,CASKLGATNEKLFF,TGCGCCAGCAAATTGGGGGCGACTAATGAAAAACTGTTTTTT